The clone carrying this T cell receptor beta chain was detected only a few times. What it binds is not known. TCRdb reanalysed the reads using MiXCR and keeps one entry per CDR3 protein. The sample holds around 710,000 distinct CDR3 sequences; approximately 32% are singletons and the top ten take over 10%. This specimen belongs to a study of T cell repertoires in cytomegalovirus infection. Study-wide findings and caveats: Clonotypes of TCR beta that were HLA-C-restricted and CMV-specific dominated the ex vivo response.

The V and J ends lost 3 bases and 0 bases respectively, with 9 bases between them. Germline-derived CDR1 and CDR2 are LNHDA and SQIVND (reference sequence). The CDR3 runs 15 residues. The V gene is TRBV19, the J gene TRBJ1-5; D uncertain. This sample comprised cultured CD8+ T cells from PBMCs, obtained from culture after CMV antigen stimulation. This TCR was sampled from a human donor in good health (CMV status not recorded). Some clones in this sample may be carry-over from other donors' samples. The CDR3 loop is CASSMSLDSNQPQHF. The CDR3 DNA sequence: TGTGCCAGTAGTATGTCCCTAGATAGCAATCAGCCCCAGCATTTT.